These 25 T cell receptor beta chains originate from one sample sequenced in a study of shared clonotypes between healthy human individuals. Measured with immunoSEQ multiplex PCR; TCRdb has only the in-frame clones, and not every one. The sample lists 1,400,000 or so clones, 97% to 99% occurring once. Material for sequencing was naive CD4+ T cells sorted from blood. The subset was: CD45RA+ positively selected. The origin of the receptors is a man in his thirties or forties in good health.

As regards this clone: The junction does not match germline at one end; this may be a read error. CDR3 amino acids: CASSLSGGRIDRIF. The CDR3 DNA follows: TGTGCTAGCAGCTTATCGGGGGGGCGTATCGATCGAATCTTT. The chain links TRBV7-7 to TRBJ1-1; weak D call: TRBD1 (6 bases). This CDR3 is built from 14 residues. Germline values: CDR1 SSHAT, CDR2 FNYEAQ (reference sequence).

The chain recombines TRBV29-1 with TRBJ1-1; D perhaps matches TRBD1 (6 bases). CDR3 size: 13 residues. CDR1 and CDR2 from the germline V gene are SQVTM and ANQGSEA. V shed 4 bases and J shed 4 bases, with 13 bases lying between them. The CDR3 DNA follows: TGCAGCGTTGTCCCCGGACAGAGCACTGAAGCTTTCTTT. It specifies CSVVPGQSTEAFF.

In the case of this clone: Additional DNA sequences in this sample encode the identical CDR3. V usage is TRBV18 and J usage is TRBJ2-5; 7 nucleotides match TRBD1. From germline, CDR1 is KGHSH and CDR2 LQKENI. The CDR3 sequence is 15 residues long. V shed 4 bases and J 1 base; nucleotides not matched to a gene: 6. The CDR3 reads CASSRPGQRQETQYF. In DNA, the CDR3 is TGTGCCAGCTCACGCCCGGGACAGCGCCAAGAGACCCAGTACTTC.

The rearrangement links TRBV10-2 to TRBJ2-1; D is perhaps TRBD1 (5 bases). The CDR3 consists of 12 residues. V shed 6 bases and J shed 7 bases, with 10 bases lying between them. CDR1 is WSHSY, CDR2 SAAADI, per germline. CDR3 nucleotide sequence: TGCGCCAGCAGATATCAGGGAAATGAGCAGTTCTTC. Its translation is CASRYQGNEQFF.

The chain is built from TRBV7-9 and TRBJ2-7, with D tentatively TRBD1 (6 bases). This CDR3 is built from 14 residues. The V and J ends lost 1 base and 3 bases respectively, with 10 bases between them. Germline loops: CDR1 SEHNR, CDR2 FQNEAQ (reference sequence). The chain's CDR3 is CASSLEQGHYEQYF. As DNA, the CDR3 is TGTGCCAGCAGCTTAGAACAGGGTCACTACGAGCAGTACTTC.

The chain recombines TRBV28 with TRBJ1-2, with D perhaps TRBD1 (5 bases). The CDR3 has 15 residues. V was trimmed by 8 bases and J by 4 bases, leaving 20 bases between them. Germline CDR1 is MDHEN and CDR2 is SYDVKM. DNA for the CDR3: TGTGCCAGCCGCCCCGCCGGGACTAGCCTCTATGGCTACACCTTC. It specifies CASRPAGTSLYGYTF.

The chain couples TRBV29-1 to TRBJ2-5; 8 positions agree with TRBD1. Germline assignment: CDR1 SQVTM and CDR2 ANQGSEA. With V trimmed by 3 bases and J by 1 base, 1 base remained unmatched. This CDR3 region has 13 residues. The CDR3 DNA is TGCAGCGTTGAGGGACAGGTCCAAGAGACCCAGTACTTC. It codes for CSVEGQVQETQYF.

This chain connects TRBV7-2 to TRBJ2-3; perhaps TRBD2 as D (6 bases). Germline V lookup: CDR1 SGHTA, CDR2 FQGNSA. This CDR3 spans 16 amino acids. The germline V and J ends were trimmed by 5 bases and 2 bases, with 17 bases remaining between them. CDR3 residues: CASSPRAGPFTDTQYF. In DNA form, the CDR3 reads TGTGCCAGCAGCCCCCGCGCGGGACCTTTCACAGATACGCAGTATTTT.

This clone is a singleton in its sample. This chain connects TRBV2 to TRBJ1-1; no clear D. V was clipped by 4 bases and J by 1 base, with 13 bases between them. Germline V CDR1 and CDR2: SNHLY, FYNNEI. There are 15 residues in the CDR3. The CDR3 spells CASSANSLENTEAFF. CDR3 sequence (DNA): TGTGCCAGCAGTGCCAACAGTCTCGAGAACACTGAAGCTTTCTTT.

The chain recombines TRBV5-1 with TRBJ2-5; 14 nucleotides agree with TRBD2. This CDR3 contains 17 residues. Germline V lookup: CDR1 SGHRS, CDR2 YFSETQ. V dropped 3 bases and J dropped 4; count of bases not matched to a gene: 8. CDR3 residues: CASSWPTSGRAIETQYF. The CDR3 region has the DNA TGCGCCAGCAGCTGGCCGACTAGCGGGAGGGCCATAGAGACCCAGTACTTC.

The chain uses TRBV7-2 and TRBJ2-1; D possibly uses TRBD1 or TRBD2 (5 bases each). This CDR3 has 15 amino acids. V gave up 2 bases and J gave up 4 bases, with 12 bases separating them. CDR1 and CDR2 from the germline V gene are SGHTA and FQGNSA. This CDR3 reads CASSLSGRRYNEQFF. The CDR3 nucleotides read TGTGCCAGCAGCTTATCGGGACGGAGGTACAATGAGCAGTTCTTC.

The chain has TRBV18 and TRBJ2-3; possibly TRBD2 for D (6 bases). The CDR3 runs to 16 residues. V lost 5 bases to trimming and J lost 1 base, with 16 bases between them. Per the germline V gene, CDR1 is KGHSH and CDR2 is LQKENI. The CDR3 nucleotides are TGTGCCAGCTCAAGAACGAGGCGGGATCGCACAGATACGCAGTATTTT. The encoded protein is CASSRTRRDRTDTQYF.

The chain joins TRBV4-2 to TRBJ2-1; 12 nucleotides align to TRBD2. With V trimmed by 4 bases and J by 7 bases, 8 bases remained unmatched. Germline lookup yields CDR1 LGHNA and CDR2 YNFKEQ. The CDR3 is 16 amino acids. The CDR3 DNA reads TGTGCCAGCAGCCTCCTAACCGGGACTAGCGGGAATGAGCAGTTCTTC. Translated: CASSLLTGTSGNEQFF.

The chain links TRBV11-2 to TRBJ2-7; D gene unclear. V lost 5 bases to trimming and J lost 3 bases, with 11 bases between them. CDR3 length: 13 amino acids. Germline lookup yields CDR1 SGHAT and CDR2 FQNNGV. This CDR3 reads CASSASDLYEQYF. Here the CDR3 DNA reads TGTGCCAGCAGCGCCAGTGACCTCTACGAGCAGTACTTC. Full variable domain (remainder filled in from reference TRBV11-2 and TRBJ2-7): EAGVAQSPRYKIIEKRQSVAFWCNPISGHATLYWYQQILGQGPKLLIQFQNNGVVDDSQLPKDRFSAERLKGVDSTLKIQPAKLEDSAVYLCASSASDLYEQYFGPGTRLTVT.

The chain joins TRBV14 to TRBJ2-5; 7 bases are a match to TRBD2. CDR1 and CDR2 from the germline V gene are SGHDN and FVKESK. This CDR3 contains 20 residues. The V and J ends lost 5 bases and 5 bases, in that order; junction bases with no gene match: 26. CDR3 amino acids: CASSIRRIVGLSGMAETQYF. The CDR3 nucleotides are TGTGCCAGCAGCATCCGAAGAATAGTGGGTCTAAGCGGGATGGCGGAGACCCAGTACTTC.

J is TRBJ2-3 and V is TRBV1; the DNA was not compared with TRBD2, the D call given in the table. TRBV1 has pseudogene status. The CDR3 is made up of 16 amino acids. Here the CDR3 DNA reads TGCACCAGCAGCAGAGATCTAGCGGGAAACACAGATACGCAGTATTTT. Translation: CTSSRDLAGNTDTQYF.

The CDR3 DNA follows: TGTGCCAGCAGCTCCTGGACGGATACGCAGTATTTT. It codes for CASSSWTDTQYF. This chain links TRBV11-2 with TRBJ2-3; the D is unclear. The germline V and J ends were trimmed by 4 bases and 6 bases, with 8 bases remaining between them. There are 12 residues in the CDR3. The germline V gene encodes CDR1 SGHAT and CDR2 FQNNGV.

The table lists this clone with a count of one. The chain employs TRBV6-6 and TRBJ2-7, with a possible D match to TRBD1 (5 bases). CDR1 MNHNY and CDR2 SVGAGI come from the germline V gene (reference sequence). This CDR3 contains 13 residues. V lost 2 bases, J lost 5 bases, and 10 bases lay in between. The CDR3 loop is CASSYGPGNEQYF. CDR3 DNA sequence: TGTGCCAGCAGTTACGGGCCAGGGAACGAGCAGTACTTC.

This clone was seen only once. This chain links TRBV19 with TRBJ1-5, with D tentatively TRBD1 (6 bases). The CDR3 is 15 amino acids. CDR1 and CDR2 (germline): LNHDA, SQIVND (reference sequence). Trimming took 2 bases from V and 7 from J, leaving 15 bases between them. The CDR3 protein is CASSIRPGADQPQHF. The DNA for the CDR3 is TGTGCCAGTAGTATAAGGCCGGGGGCGGACCAGCCCCAGCATTTT.

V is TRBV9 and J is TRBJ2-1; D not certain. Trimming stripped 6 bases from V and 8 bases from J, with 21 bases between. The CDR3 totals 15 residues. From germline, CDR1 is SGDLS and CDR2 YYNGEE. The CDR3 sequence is CASTPSGFLSYEQFF. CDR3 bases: TGTGCCAGCACCCCATCAGGCTTCTTGAGTTATGAGCAGTTCTTC.

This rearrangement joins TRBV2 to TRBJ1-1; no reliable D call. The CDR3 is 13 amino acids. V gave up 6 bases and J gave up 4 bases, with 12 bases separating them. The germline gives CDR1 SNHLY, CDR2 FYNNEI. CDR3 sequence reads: CASRVRVTTEAFF. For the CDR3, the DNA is TGTGCCAGCAGGGTCCGGGTCACCACTGAAGCTTTCTTT.

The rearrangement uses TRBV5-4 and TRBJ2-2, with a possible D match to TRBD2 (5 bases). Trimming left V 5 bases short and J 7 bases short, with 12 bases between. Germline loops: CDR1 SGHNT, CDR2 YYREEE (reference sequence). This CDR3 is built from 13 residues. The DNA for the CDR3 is TGTGCCAGCAGTCAGGCTGGAGGCGGGGAGCTGTTTTTT. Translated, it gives CASSQAGGGELFF.

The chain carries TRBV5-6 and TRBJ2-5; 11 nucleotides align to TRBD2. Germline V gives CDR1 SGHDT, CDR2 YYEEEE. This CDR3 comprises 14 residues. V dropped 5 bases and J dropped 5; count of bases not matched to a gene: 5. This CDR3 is CASSPSGRKETQYF. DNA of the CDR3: TGTGCCAGCAGTCCTAGCGGGAGGAAGGAGACCCAGTACTTC. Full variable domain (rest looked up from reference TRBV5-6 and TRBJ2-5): DAGVTQSPTHLIKTRGQQVTLRCSPKSGHDTVSWYQQALGQGPQFIFQYYEEEERQRGNFPDRFSGHQFPNYSSELNVNALLLGDSALYLCASSPSGRKETQYFGPGTRLLVL.

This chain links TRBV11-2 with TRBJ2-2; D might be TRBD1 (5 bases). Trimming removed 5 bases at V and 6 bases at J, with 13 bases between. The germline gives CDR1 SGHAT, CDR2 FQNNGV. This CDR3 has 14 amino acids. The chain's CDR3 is CASSPGQGAGELFF. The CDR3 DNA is TGTGCCAGCAGCCCCGGCCAGGGTGCCGGGGAGCTGTTTTTT.

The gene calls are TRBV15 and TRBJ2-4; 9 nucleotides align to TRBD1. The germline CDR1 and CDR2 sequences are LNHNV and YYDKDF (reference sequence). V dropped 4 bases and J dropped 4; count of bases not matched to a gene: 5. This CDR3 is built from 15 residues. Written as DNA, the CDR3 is TGTGCCACCAGCACCCAACAGGGGGCGAAAAACATTCAGTACTTC. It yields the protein CATSTQQGAKNIQYF.